This T cell receptor (beta chain) was identified during a study of blood T cell repertoires in COVID-19. Study as a whole: Samples representing acute and convalescent COVID-19 were sourced from the United States, Italy and Spain.

The CDR3 spans 18 residues. The V end was cut by 5 bases, the J end by 0 bases, with 20 bases between. Germline V gives CDR1 LNHNV, CDR2 YYDKDF (reference sequence). Assay: immunoSEQ multiplex PCR; the TCRdb copy retains only in-frame clones and omits some. The table shows 250,000 or so clones, with about 91% occurring only once. This sequence was found in a man in his forties who had been exposed to COVID-19. Material for sequencing was PBMCs or T cells enriched from blood (not recorded which). The chain links TRBV15 to TRBJ1-5, with D tentatively TRBD1 (5 bases). The CDR3 is CATSPLLGRIFSNQPQHF. CDR3 DNA sequence: TGTGCCACCAGCCCCCTATTGGGGCGGATCTTTAGCAATCAGCCCCAGCATTTT.